One sample yielded the 4 T cell receptor beta chains listed below, sequenced in a study of blood T cells in healthy people across ages. Through a sample-barcoded 5' primer and a J-beta primer mix, a second PCR was run for roughly 6 to 12 cycles. TCRdb independently ran MiXCR on the 5' RACE reads; one entry per CDR3 protein. In the table there are 780,000 or so distinct CDR3 sequences, about 53% of which are singletons. Sequences were obtained from blood. Receptors were obtained from an older man in good health.

This clonotype was seen only a few times. The gene calls are TRBV18 and TRBJ1-1; no firm D call. The CDR3 covers 14 residues. V was pared by 6 bases and J by 0 bases, with 11 bases between. Per germline, CDR1 KGHSH and CDR2 LQKENI. The CDR3 loop is CASSREMMNTEAFF. For the CDR3, the DNA is TGTGCCAGCTCCCGCGAGATGATGAACACTGAAGCTTTCTTT.

This chain uses TRBV6-5 with TRBJ1-2, with 7 positions matching TRBD1. With 6 bases clipped from V and 3 bases from J, the junction kept 10 bases outside the gene matches. The germline gives CDR1 MNHEY, CDR2 SVGAGI. The CDR3 has 15 amino acids. The CDR3 nucleotides read TGTGCCAGCAGAACGACAGGGAGGGCGGACTATGGCTACACCTTC. Translation gives CASRTTGRADYGYTF.

This clonotype has ten or more counts. The genes are TRBV25-1 and TRBJ1-2, with D unresolved. The CDR3 is 15 residues long. V shed 1 base and J shed 8 bases, with 17 bases lying between them. In germline, CDR1 is MGHDK, CDR2 SYGVNS. CDR3 sequence: CASSESVSSYGGYTF. The CDR3 region has the DNA TGTGCCAGCAGTGAATCGGTCTCCTCGTACGGGGGCTACACCTTC.

This clonotype has only a few counts. The rearrangement links TRBV20-1 to TRBJ2-3; the match to TRBD2 covers 9 bases. Per the germline V gene, CDR1 is DFQATT and CDR2 is SNEGSKA (reference sequence). The CDR3 has 14 amino acids. V gave up 5 bases and J gave up 4 bases; unmatched junction bases: 7. CDR3 in DNA: TGCAGTGCTCTTATAGCGGGAGTGCCAGATACGCAGTATTTT. Translating it yields CSALIAGVPDTQYF.